Shown below are 11 T cell receptor beta chains from a single sample sequenced in a study of CD8 T cells in Susac syndrome. Random hexamers were used to reverse transcribe an amount of about 0.45 to 1 ug RNA. One entry per CDR3 protein, called by TCRdb with MiXCR from the immunoSEQ multiplex PCR reads. This table holds around 300,000 distinct CDR3 sequences, about 88% found once. Sequencing was done on a sample of CD8+ T cells from PBMCs. The receptor set was obtained from a human donor with multiple sclerosis.

CDR3 in DNA: TGTGCCAGCAGTTTTGGGACAGGGTTGGACGAGCAGTACTTC. The encoded protein is CASSFGTGLDEQYF. The rearrangement uses TRBV27 and TRBJ2-7; 9 positions match TRBD1. Germline CDR1 is MNHEY and CDR2 is SMNVEV (reference sequence). The CDR3 sequence is 14 residues long. After removal of 3 bases from V and 5 bases from J, the junction contained 5 bases not matched to a gene.

This clonotype was recorded only once. The rearrangement joins TRBV4-1 to TRBJ1-1; D gene unclear. This CDR3 spans 12 amino acids. Germline lookup yields CDR1 MGHRA and CDR2 YSYEKL. V lost 7 bases to trimming and J lost 4 bases, with 10 bases between them. This CDR3 is CASKDVSTEAFF. The CDR3 DNA sequence: TGCGCCAGCAAAGATGTGAGCACTGAAGCTTTCTTT.

The rearrangement joins TRBV2 to TRBJ1-5, with 11 bases lining up with TRBD1. V dropped 6 bases and J dropped 6; count of bases not matched to a gene: 10. CDR1 and CDR2 (germline): SNHLY, FYNNEI. The CDR3 runs to 16 residues. CDR3 DNA: TGTGCCAGCAGGGGGCGGGGACAGGGGGTAGGTCAGCCCCAGCATTTT. Its protein product is CASRGRGQGVGQPQHF. The full variable domain, rest sourced from reference TRBV2 and TRBJ1-5, is EPEVTQTPSHQVTQMGQEVILRCVPISNHLYFYWYRQILGQKVEFLVSFYNNEISEKSEIFDDQFSVERPDGSNFTLKIRSTKLEDSAMYFCASRGRGQGVGQPQHFGDGTRLSIL.

The gene calls are TRBV7-2 and TRBJ2-7, with D possibly being TRBD1 or TRBD2 (5 bases each). Germline assignment: CDR1 SGHTA and CDR2 FQGNSA. CDR3 length equals 12 residues. V was trimmed by 4 bases and J by 3 bases, leaving 7 bases between them. This chain's CDR3 is CASSWGYYEQYF. The CDR3 DNA is TGTGCCAGCAGCTGGGGGTACTACGAGCAGTACTTC.

This chain links TRBV7-6 with TRBJ2-1; the D is unclear. This CDR3 has 15 amino acids. The germline CDR1 and CDR2 sequences are SGHVS and FNYEAQ. Deletions cut 7 bases from V and 5 bases from J, with 18 bases between. The CDR3 region has the DNA TGTGCCAGCACCCTAGTGGGCTACCCCGACAATGAGCAGTTCTTC. Amino acid sequence: CASTLVGYPDNEQFF.

The chain uses TRBV27 and TRBJ2-2, with D tentatively TRBD2 (5 bases). The V gene lost 5 bases and the J gene lost 3 bases, with 16 bases spanning the gap. CDR1 is MNHEY and CDR2 is SMNVEV in the germline V gene (reference sequence). The CDR3 sequence is 16 residues long. CDR3 in DNA: TGTGCCAGCAGTCTCATCCTCTTCGGGGACACCGGGGAGCTGTTTTTT. It yields the protein CASSLILFGDTGELFF.

The chain uses TRBV12-3 or TRBV12-4 and TRBJ2-7; 9 nucleotides align to TRBD1. The CDR3 runs to 14 residues. After removal of 3 bases from V and 4 bases from J, the junction contained 4 bases not matched to a gene. The CDR3 loop reads CASSFGTGWYEQYF. In nucleotides, the CDR3 is TGTGCCAGCAGTTTTGGGACAGGGTGGTACGAGCAGTACTTC.

V usage is TRBV2 and J usage is TRBJ1-5; 9 nucleotides line up with TRBD1. The CDR3 runs 18 residues. Germline-derived CDR1 and CDR2 are SNHLY and FYNNEI. Losses at the gene ends were 5 bases for V and 0 bases for J; bases not matched to a gene: 11. CDR3 DNA: TGTGCCAGCAGTAGTGGAGGGACAGGGCACTATAGCAATCAGCCCCAGCATTTT. Translated, it gives CASSSGGTGHYSNQPQHF.

This clonotype was counted between two and nine times. The chain joins TRBV6-1 to TRBJ1-5, with D tentatively TRBD1 (5 bases). Trimming stripped 6 bases from V and 0 bases from J, with 12 bases between. This CDR3 has 15 residues. From germline, CDR1 is MNHNS and CDR2 SASEGT. The CDR3 spells CASRKTDSSNQPQHF. The CDR3 DNA is TGTGCCAGCAGAAAAACCGACAGTAGCAATCAGCCCCAGCATTTT.

The V and J genes are TRBV20-1 and TRBJ2-7, with TRBD2 matching over 7 bases. From germline, CDR1 is DFQATT and CDR2 SNEGSKA (reference sequence). Unmatched junction bases numbered 6, after V lost 1 base and J lost 3 bases. The CDR3 length is 14 residues. The DNA for the CDR3 is TGCAGTGCTAGAGGGCGGGAGTCCTTCTACGAGCAGTACTTC. This gives the protein CSARGRESFYEQYF.

The chain uses TRBV2 and TRBJ1-1; D is unclear. V shed 10 bases and J shed 1 base, with 10 bases lying between them. Germline-derived CDR1 and CDR2 are SNHLY and FYNNEI. The CDR3 contains 12 residues. Here the CDR3 reads CATRTANTEAFF. CDR3 coding DNA: TGTGCCACACGGACGGCGAACACTGAAGCTTTCTTT.